This T cell receptor beta chain was captured by sequencing in a study of molecular identifiers for immune sequencing clone quantification. CD8+CD4-CCR7+CD45RA+ sorting gave the naive CD8 T cells. V was clipped by 4 bases and J by 5 bases; unmatched bases: 7. This CDR3 is 14 amino acids long. Germline V lookup: CDR1 SGHDT, CDR2 YYEEEE. Via MiXCR, TCRdb re-called the PCR reads, giving one row per CDR3 protein. The repertoire has under 800,000 distinct CDR3 sequences, about 25% of them found once; the top ten carry 0.78%. The chain uses TRBV5-6 and TRBJ1-2; 8 bases align to TRBD1. Sequenced input: naive CD8+ T cells from blood, with Jurkat cell RNA spiked in. Subset indicated: FACS-sorted CD8+CD4-CCR7+CD45RA+ naive T cells. The TCR was taken from a human donor in good health. Some libraries in this study had Jurkat cell RNA spiked in. The CDR3 spells CASSTGQGWYGYTF. The CDR3 DNA follows: TGTGCCAGCAGCACAGGACAGGGTTGGTATGGCTACACCTTC.